A single sample gave rise to the 3 T cell receptor beta chains below, sequenced in a study of blood T cell repertoires in COVID-19. Method: immunoSEQ multiplex PCR; TCRdb's copy keeps in-frame clones and lacks some. Of 170,000 or so clones in the sample, about four fifths were seen once. The sequenced material came from peripheral blood. Receptor source: a man between 65 and 80 years old with active or convalescent COVID-19.

The chain uses TRBV6-1 and TRBJ2-7; 10 bases map to TRBD2. The germline V gene has CDR1 MNHNS and CDR2 SASEGT. CDR3 length: 14 amino acids. J lost 3 bases, V lost 1 base, and 0 bases had no gene match. The CDR3 region has the DNA TGTGCCAGCAGTGAAGGGACTAGCGGCTACGAGCAGTACTTC. This codes for CASSEGTSGYEQYF.

The chain carries TRBV30 and TRBJ1-2; D is possibly TRBD1 (6 bases). CDR1 and CDR2 (germline): GTSNPN, SVGIG (reference sequence). The CDR3 is made up of 15 amino acids. The V and J ends lost 6 bases and 2 bases respectively, with 19 bases between them. CDR3 bases: TGTGCCTGTCTTCGTGAGGGGGGAGGGAACTATGGCTACACCTTC. As protein: CACLREGGGNYGYTF.

The CDR3 DNA reads TGTGCCAGCAGCAACGCGTACAACTATGGCTACACCTTC. It specifies CASSNAYNYGYTF. The chain joins TRBV7-2 to TRBJ1-2; D is undetermined. Per the germline V gene, CDR1 is SGHTA and CDR2 is FQGNSA. The CDR3 loop spans 13 amino acids. Trimming stripped 5 bases from V and 2 bases from J, with 9 bases between.